The rows below give T cell receptor beta chains drawn from one sample of a study of human T cells and chemical hapten exposure. TCRdb analysed the RACE reads with MiXCR anew, one entry per CDR3 protein. The table records 70,000 to 90,000 distinct CDR3 sequences, 10% to 11% of them present only once. The source material was whole blood, sampled in connection with sensitization to the hapten diphenylcyclopropenone (DPC). The receptors here all came from a woman aged 50 to 65 with alopecia areata. Some clones in this sample may be carry-over from other donors' samples. Both conserved end residues are part of each CDR3. A D gene is named only where the DNA matches it firmly. Where a row states a size, it is once, few, many or the class of an expanded clone; other rows omit it.

D	V	J	size	DNA	CDR3
NA	TRBV6-1	TRBJ2-7	NA	TGTGCCAGCAGTGAAGCGGGGACCTACGAGCAGTACTTC	CASSEAGTYEQYF
NA	TRBV6-1	TRBJ2-1	NA	TGTGCCAGCAGTGAAGCTAAGAGGACTAACTACAATGAGCAGTTCTTC	CASSEAKRTNYNEQFF
NA	TRBV21-1	TRBJ2-2	many	TGTGCCAGCACACCCCGAAACCCCACTTTCACCGGGGAGCTGTTTTTT	CASTPRNPTFTGELFF
NA	TRBV6-5	TRBJ2-7	NA	TGTGCCAGCAGCCCCCTCGACCCAAGGGGGTCCTACGAGCAGTACTTC	CASSPLDPRGSYEQYF
TRBD2	TRBV20-1	TRBJ2-1	NA	TGCAGTGCGAAAAGGCCTAGCGGGAGGGCGACGGACGAGCAGTTCTTC	CSAKRPSGRATDEQFF
NA	TRBV29-1	TRBJ2-3	NA	TGCAGCGTTGAGGTGGGATCGAGAGATACGCAGTATTTT	CSVEVGSRDTQYF
NA	TRBV18	TRBJ2-1	NA	TGTGCCAGCTCACCCGACGGATACAATGAGCAGTTCTTC	CASSPDGYNEQFF
NA	TRBV25-1	TRBJ2-5	many	TGTGCCAGCAGTGAATTCGCGGGGGCAGGGGAGACCCAGTACTTC	CASSEFAGAGETQYF
NA	TRBV5-6	TRBJ2-7	many	TGTGCCAGCAGCCAGGGTCCACGAACAGCCCCCCCCTACGAGCAGTACTTC	CASSQGPRTAPPYEQYF
TRBD1	TRBV7-8	TRBJ2-2	many	TGTGCCAGCAGCCGATCCGGGACAGGGGTGACCGGGGAGCTGTTTTTT	CASSRSGTGVTGELFF
TRBD1	TRBV7-8	TRBJ2-1	few	TGTGCCAGCAGCTTAGTAGGACAGGGGGAGAAGACTAAATACAATGAGCAGTTCTTC	CASSLVGQGEKTKYNEQFF
TRBD2	TRBV6-2/TRBV6-3	TRBJ2-1	many	TGTGCCAGCACCCCACGCCTAGCGGGAGGAAACAATGAGCAGTTCTTC	CASTPRLAGGNNEQFF
NA	TRBV10-1	TRBJ2-1	many	TGCGCCAGCAGTGGGGGGGCCCCCTACAATGAGCAGTTCTTC	CASSGGAPYNEQFF
NA	TRBV12-3/TRBV12-4	TRBJ1-5	many	TGTGCCAGCAGTTCCGACAGACCTCGGAACCATCAGCCCCAGCATTTT	CASSSDRPRNHQPQHF
NA	TRBV20-1	TRBJ2-1	few	TGCAGTGCCACACTGGGGGGGGGCGATGAGCAGTTCTTC	CSATLGGGDEQFF
TRBD2	TRBV29-1	TRBJ2-7	NA	TGCAGCGCTGCGACTAGCGGCTACTCCTACGAGCAGTACTTC	CSAATSGYSYEQYF
NA	TRBV3-1	TRBJ2-2	few	TGTGCCAGCAGACCCAAACTAACGGGGGCCGGGGAGCTGTTTTTT	CASRPKLTGAGELFF
NA	TRBV5-4	TRBJ1-2	NA	TGTGCCAGCAGCTTGCCTCCGACACTAAACTATGGCTACACCTTC	CASSLPPTLNYGYTF
TRBD1	TRBV6-6	TRBJ2-7	many	TGTGCCAGCAACACTTGGACAGGCGCTCCCTACGAGCAGTACTTC	CASNTWTGAPYEQYF
NA	TRBV30	TRBJ1-5	NA	TGTGCCTGGAGTGTACAAGGGACATATCAGCCCCAGCATTTT	CAWSVQGTYQPQHF
TRBD2	TRBV7-9	TRBJ2-2	few	TGTGCCAGCAGTGCAGCAACGGGGATAGCGGGAGGCCTCACCGGGGAGCTGTTTTTT	CASSAATGIAGGLTGELFF
NA	TRBV7-3	TRBJ2-5	few	TGTGCCAGCAGCTTAAATCTAGCCTTGGGAGAGACCCAGTACTTC	CASSLNLALGETQYF
NA	TRBV5-1	TRBJ2-1	many	TGCGCCAGCAGCTCCTTAGGGGGGGATGACAATGAGCAGTTCTTC	CASSSLGGDDNEQFF
NA	TRBV23-1	TRBJ2-3	few	TGCGCCAGCAGTCAATCCCTCCCTCGAGCAGATACGCAGTATTTT	CASSQSLPRADTQYF
TRBD2	TRBV4-1	TRBJ2-3	many	TGCGCCAGCAGCCAAGATTGGCGGGAGGTCTGGGGGGATACGCAGTATTTT	CASSQDWREVWGDTQYF
NA	TRBV11-1	TRBJ2-6	many	TGTGCCAGCAGCCCGGGACACCGATCTGGGGCCAACGTCCTGACTTTC	CASSPGHRSGANVLTF
NA	TRBV6-2/TRBV6-3	TRBJ1-1	NA	TGTGCCAGCACCCCCGGGGGAGTCGGAGCTTTCTTT	CASTPGGVGAFF
TRBD2	TRBV5-1	TRBJ2-1	many	TGCGCCAGCAGCTATAGCGGGAGTCGCGATGAGCAGTTCTTC	CASSYSGSRDEQFF
NA	TRBV19	TRBJ2-6	many	TGTGCCAGTAGCAGCTTAGGGGCCAGAGCTGGGGCCAACGTCCTGACTTTC	CASSSLGARAGANVLTF
NA	TRBV6-6	TRBJ1-5	NA	TGTGCCAGCAGTTACCCGCAGGGGCAGCACCCCTCCAATCAGCCCCAGCATTTT	CASSYPQGQHPSNQPQHF
TRBD2	TRBV5-1	TRBJ2-3	many	TGCGCCAGCAGCTTGGGTCTAGCGGGAGTTACAGATACGCAGTATTTT	CASSLGLAGVTDTQYF
TRBD1	TRBV6-2/TRBV6-3	TRBJ2-2	NA	TGTGCCAGCAGTTTCGGACAGGGGGCGACCGGGGAGCTGTTTTTT	CASSFGQGATGELFF
NA	TRBV9	TRBJ2-1	NA	TGTGCCAGCTCATTCGCGGGGAGTAGTTTCAATGAGCAGTTCTTC	CASSFAGSSFNEQFF
TRBD2	TRBV6-2/TRBV6-3	TRBJ2-7	few	TGTGCCAGCAGTTTACCGACTAGCCCTACTCGTGAGCAGTACTTC	CASSLPTSPTREQYF
NA	TRBV12-3/TRBV12-4	TRBJ2-2	few	TGTGCCAGCAGTTTAGGGTGGGCCACCGGGGAGCTGTTTTTT	CASSLGWATGELFF
NA	TRBV12-3/TRBV12-4	TRBJ2-4	many	TGTGCCAGCAGTTTAGTGGACATTCAGTACTTC	CASSLVDIQYF
NA	TRBV7-9	TRBJ1-1	many	TGTGCCAGCAGCTTCAGGGAGGGGTACACTGAAGTTTTCTTT	CASSFREGYTEVFF
TRBD1	TRBV7-9	TRBJ1-1	few	TGTGCCAGCAGCTCGGGACAGGGGATCATGAACACTGAAGCTTTCTTT	CASSSGQGIMNTEAFF
NA	TRBV20-1	TRBJ1-5	few	TGCAGTGCTAGTAAGGCTCAGCCCTCCGCCAATCAGCCCCAGCATTTT	CSASKAQPSANQPQHF
NA	TRBV12-3/TRBV12-4	TRBJ1-1	many	TGTGCCAGCAGTTCTCAAGCCGAAGCTTTCTTT	CASSSQAEAFF
NA	TRBV25-1	TRBJ2-2	many	TGTGCCAGCAGGGATAGCGGGGAGCTGTTTTTT	CASRDSGELFF
NA	TRBV6-6	TRBJ2-7	NA	TGTGCCAGCAGTTACTCGGGACGGATCCCCTCCTACGAGCAGTACTTC	CASSYSGRIPSYEQYF
NA	TRBV12-3/TRBV12-4	TRBJ1-5	many	TGTGCCAGCAGTTTAACTGACCAGCCCCAGCATTTT	CASSLTDQPQHF
NA	TRBV4-3	TRBJ1-6	many	TGCGCCAGCAGCCAGGCCCTGGAGACACCGAATTCACCCCTCCACTTT	CASSQALETPNSPLHF
NA	TRBV7-2	TRBJ2-1	few	TGTGCCAGCAGCTTAATAACCGGGTTTCCCAATGAGCAGTTCTTC	CASSLITGFPNEQFF
NA	TRBV28	TRBJ2-1	many	TGTGCCAGCAGTTTGACGCCGAGGGGACCCGGGGAGCAGTTCTTC	CASSLTPRGPGEQFF